The source of this T cell receptor beta chain is a study of identical twins. With regard to this clonotype: Its matching antigen is unknown.

Study-level findings and limits: Excess sharing between twins was weaker in beta out-of-frame sequences. Those out-of-frame alpha sequences shared by twins showed an excess of low generation probability.

The CDR3 is 14 amino acids. Trimming pared 8 bases from V and 0 bases from J, leaving 10 bases between. Germline CDR1 and CDR2: ENHRY and SYGVKD. Unique molecular identifiers were in the cDNA, with template-switch universal primer binding. MiXCR was run by TCRdb on the 5' RACE reads, yielding one entry per CDR3 protein. The table has under 1 million distinct CDR3 sequences, 12% seen once. These data were also filed under a second study, of yellow fever vaccine responses in identical twins.

The chain couples TRBV10-3 to TRBJ2-2, with D perhaps TRBD1 (5 bases). This clonotype originated in a woman under 30 in good health. The sequenced material came from PBMCs. This CDR3 reads CAIPTATNTGELFF. The CDR3 region has the DNA TGTGCCATCCCGACAGCGACGAACACCGGGGAGCTGTTTTTT.